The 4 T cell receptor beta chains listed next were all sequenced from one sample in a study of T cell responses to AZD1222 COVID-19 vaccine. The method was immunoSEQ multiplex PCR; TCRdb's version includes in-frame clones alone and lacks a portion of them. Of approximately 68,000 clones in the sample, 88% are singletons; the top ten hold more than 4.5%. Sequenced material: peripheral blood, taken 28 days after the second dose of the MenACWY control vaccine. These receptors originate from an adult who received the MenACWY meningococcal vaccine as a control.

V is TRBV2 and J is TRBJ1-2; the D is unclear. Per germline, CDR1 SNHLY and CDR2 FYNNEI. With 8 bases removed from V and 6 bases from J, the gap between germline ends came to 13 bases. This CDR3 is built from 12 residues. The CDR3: CASSFTGDGYTF. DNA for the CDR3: TGTGCCAGCTCTTTTACTGGGGATGGCTACACCTTC.

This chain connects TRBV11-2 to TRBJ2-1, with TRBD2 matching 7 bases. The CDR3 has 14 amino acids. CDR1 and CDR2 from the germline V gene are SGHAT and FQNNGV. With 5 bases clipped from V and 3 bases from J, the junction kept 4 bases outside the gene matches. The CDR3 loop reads CASSPSGGYNEQFF. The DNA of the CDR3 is TGTGCCAGCAGCCCATCGGGGGGCTACAATGAGCAGTTCTTC.

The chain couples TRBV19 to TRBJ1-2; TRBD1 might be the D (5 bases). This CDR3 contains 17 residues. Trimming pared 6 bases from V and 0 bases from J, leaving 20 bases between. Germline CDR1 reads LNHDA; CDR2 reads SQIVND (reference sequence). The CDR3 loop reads CASSPRDALPANYGYTF. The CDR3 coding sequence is TGTGCCAGTAGCCCACGGGACGCATTACCAGCTAACTATGGCTACACCTTC.

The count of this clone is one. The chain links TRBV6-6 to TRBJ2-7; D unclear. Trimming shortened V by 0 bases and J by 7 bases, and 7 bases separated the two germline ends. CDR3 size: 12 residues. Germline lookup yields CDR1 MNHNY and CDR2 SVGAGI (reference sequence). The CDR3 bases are TGTGCCAGCAGTTACTCGGTGTGGGAGCAGTACTTC. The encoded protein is CASSYSVWEQYF.